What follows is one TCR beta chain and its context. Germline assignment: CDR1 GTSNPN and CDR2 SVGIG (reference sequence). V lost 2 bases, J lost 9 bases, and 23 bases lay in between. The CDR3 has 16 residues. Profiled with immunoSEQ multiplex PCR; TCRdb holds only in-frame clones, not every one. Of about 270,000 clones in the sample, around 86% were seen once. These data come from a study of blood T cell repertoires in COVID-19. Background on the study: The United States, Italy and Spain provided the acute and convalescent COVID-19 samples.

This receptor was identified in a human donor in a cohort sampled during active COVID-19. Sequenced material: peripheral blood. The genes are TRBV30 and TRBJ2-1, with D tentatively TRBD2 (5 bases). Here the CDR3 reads CAWSTPLATPHGEQFF. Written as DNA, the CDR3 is TGTGCCTGGAGTACCCCCCTAGCTACCCCCCACGGTGAGCAGTTCTTC.